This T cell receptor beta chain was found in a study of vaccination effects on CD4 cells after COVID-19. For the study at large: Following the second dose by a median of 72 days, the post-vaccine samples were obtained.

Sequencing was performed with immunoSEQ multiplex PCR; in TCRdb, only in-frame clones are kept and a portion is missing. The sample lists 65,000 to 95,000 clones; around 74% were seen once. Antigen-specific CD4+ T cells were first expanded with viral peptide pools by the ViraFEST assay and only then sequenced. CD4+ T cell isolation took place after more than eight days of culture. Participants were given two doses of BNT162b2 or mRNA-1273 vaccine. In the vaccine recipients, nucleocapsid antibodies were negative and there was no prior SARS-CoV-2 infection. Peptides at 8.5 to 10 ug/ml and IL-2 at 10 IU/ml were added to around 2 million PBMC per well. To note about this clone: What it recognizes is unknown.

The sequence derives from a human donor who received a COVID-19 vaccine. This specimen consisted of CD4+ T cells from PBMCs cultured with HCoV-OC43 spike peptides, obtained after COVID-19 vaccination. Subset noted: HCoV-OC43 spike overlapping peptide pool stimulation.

The DNA of the CDR3 is TGTGCCACCAGTGATTTCGGGGACTCCCAGGGAGATACGCAGTATTTT. The encoded protein is CATSDFGDSQGDTQYF. This chain links TRBV24-1 with TRBJ2-3; possibly TRBD2 for D (6 bases). The length of the CDR3 is 16 residues. Germline V gives CDR1 KGHDR, CDR2 SFDVKD. V gave up 1 base and J gave up 5 bases, with 15 bases separating them.